A selection of T cell receptor beta chains follows, all from one sample in a study of spatial heterogeneity in lung cancer. TCRdb processed the 5' RACE reads anew with MiXCR; each CDR3 protein has one entry. The sample has around 41,000 distinct CDR3 sequences; around 7.1% are singletons. The starting material was PBMCs, obtained at surgery. Every receptor here comes from a female donor with early-stage non-small cell lung cancer. The CDR3 runs from the conserved cysteine through the conserved F or W. The D gene is left open where the match is weak. Clone size is given for some rows only: seen once, a few or many times, or a class if the clone is expanded.

j_call d_call v_call clone_size cdr3_aa cdr3_nt
TRBJ2-2 TRBD1 TRBV11-2 many CASSASRGLAGELFF TGTGCCAGCAGCGCTTCGAGGGGGCTCGCCGGGGAGCTGTTTTTT
TRBJ2-3 NA TRBV9 many CASSVGTGGHPGRADTQYF TGTGCCAGCAGCGTAGGAACGGGGGGCCACCCCGGTAGGGCAGATACGCAGTATTTT
TRBJ1-1 NA TRBV6-1 NA CASSVSPGPVEAFF TGTGCCAGCAGTGTCAGCCCAGGCCCCGTTGAAGCTTTCTTT
TRBJ1-1 NA TRBV29-1 NA CSVVFQLGAPDEAFF TGCAGCGTTGTTTTTCAATTAGGGGCCCCTGATGAAGCTTTCTTT
TRBJ2-1 NA TRBV12-3/TRBV12-4 NA CASSSRGQNEQFF TGTGCCAGCAGTTCTAGGGGTCAAAATGAGCAGTTCTTC
TRBJ1-6 NA TRBV12-3/TRBV12-4 NA CASTQQGPIHNSPLHF TGTGCCAGCACCCAACAGGGCCCAATACATAATTCACCCCTCCACTTT
TRBJ2-7 NA TRBV4-1 many CASSQDRTTSHYEQYF TGCGCCAGCAGCCAAGATCGTACGACTTCTCACTACGAGCAGTACTTC
TRBJ1-2 TRBD1 TRBV28 NA CASRYPPGQAGLSYGYTF TGTGCCAGCAGATACCCCCCGGGACAGGCTGGATTAAGCTATGGCTACACCTTC
TRBJ1-2 NA TRBV4-1 many CASSQDYGYGYTF TGCGCCAGCAGCCAAGATTACGGCTATGGCTACACCTTC
TRBJ1-2 NA TRBV18 few CASSEKGPAANYGYTF TGTGCCAGCTCAGAGAAGGGCCCGGCCGCTAACTATGGCTACACCTTC
TRBJ2-3 NA TRBV5-1 many CASSPGQLADTQYF TGCGCCAGCAGCCCTGGTCAGTTGGCAGATACGCAGTATTTT
TRBJ2-2 NA TRBV6-2/TRBV6-3 many CASSFQPPGNTGELFF TGTGCCAGCAGTTTTCAACCTCCGGGAAACACCGGGGAGCTGTTTTTT
TRBJ1-4 TRBD1 TRBV7-9 NA CASSHSQGAPNEKLFF TGTGCCAGCAGTCACTCCCAGGGGGCACCTAATGAAAAACTGTTTTTT
TRBJ1-2 NA TRBV21-1 NA CASSKVVGRNYGYTF TGTGCCAGCAGCAAAGTCGTAGGGAGGAACTATGGCTACACCTTC
TRBJ2-3 NA TRBV20-1 NA CSARLAIGGRTDTQYF TGCAGTGCTAGACTCGCGATCGGGGGCCGCACAGATACGCAGTATTTT
TRBJ2-7 NA TRBV11-2 many CASSPDTSYEQYF TGTGCCAGCAGCCCGGACACCTCCTACGAGCAGTACTTC
TRBJ2-3 NA TRBV2 many CATADYVDTQYF TGTGCCACCGCTGATTATGTGGATACGCAGTATTTT
TRBJ1-4 TRBD1 TRBV3-1 few CASSSTGASTNEKLFF TGTGCCAGCAGCTCGACAGGGGCCTCAACTAATGAAAAACTGTTTTTT
TRBJ2-3 TRBD2 TRBV7-2 many CASVETSPLTDTQYF TGTGCCAGCGTGGAGACTAGCCCCCTAACAGATACGCAGTATTTT
TRBJ2-6 NA TRBV6-5 many CASSYSSSSSGANVLTF TGTGCCAGCAGTTACTCGAGTTCCAGCTCTGGGGCCAACGTCCTGACTTTC
TRBJ2-7 TRBD1 TRBV12-3/TRBV12-4 NA CASSPRQGINEQYF TGTGCCAGCAGTCCGAGACAGGGTATCAACGAGCAGTACTTC
TRBJ2-5 TRBD2 TRBV4-3 few CASSPRVAGGRETQYF TGCGCCAGCAGCCCCCGCGTAGCGGGGGGGCGCGAGACCCAGTACTTC
TRBJ2-3 NA TRBV7-9 many CASSSVTDTQYF TGTGCCAGCAGCTCAGTCACAGATACGCAGTATTTT
TRBJ2-3 TRBD2 TRBV12-5 many CASGLGTSGDTQYF TGTGCTAGTGGTTTGGGGACTAGCGGAGATACGCAGTATTTT
TRBJ2-3 NA TRBV5-1 many CASSLGGTDTQYF TGCGCCAGCAGCTTGGGTGGCACAGATACGCAGTATTTT
TRBJ2-3 NA TRBV6-6 few CASTRGGMTDTQYF TGTGCCAGCACTAGGGGAGGAATGACAGATACGCAGTATTTT
TRBJ2-7 NA TRBV7-9 few CASSLTWDQGYEQYF TGTGCCAGCAGCTTAACCTGGGACCAAGGGTACGAGCAGTACTTC
TRBJ2-7 NA TRBV28 many CASTETGARREQYF TGTGCCAGCACCGAAACGGGGGCACGAAGAGAGCAGTACTTC
TRBJ1-2 NA TRBV7-2 many CASSPQGRVDYGYTF TGTGCCAGCAGTCCCCAGGGGAGGGTAGACTATGGCTACACCTTC
TRBJ1-1 NA TRBV7-9 NA CASSSGNRMNTEAFF TGTGCCAGCAGCTCGGGAAACAGGATGAACACTGAAGCTTTCTTT
TRBJ2-2 NA TRBV20-1 few CSAPGTWDGELFF TGCAGTGCCCCCGGGACTTGGGACGGGGAGCTGTTTTTT
TRBJ2-3 TRBD2 TRBV4-2 many CASSPGGPGGTDTQYF TGTGCCAGCAGCCCGGGGGGGCCGGGTGGTACAGATACGCAGTATTTT
TRBJ2-1 TRBD1 TRBV4-1 many CASSPGGQGASEQFF TGCGCCAGCAGCCCAGGGGGACAGGGGGCTAGTGAGCAGTTCTTC
TRBJ1-6 NA TRBV7-9 NA CASSLGGDSPLHF TGTGCCAGCAGCTTAGGAGGGGATTCACCCCTCCACTTT
TRBJ2-1 TRBD2 TRBV18 NA CASSPQASGDSYNEQFF TGTGCCAGCTCACCACAGGCTAGCGGGGACTCCTACAATGAGCAGTTCTTC
TRBJ1-2 TRBD1 TRBV2 many CASRVGTGNGYTF TGTGCCAGCAGGGTCGGGACAGGGAATGGCTACACCTTC